This T cell receptor (beta chain) was recorded in a study of T cell responses to AZD1222 COVID-19 vaccine. Findings of the study overall: Spike-specific TCRs gained breadth and depth after people received two AZD1222 doses.

Germline loops: CDR1 SGHAT, CDR2 FQNNGV. Trimming removed 5 bases at V and 2 bases at J, with 14 bases between. The CDR3 has 15 amino acids. Sequencing was performed with immunoSEQ multiplex PCR; in TCRdb, only in-frame clones are kept and a portion is missing. The sample lists about 100,000 clones; around 90% were seen once. In regard to this clone: Its antigen is undetermined.

J is TRBJ2-3 and V is TRBV11-2, with D possibly matching TRBD1 (7 bases). The origin of this receptor is an adult in good health. The sequenced sample was peripheral blood, obtained on day 0 of AZD1222 vaccination. CDR3 sequence: CASSPSGGYTDTQYF. The DNA for the CDR3 is TGTGCCAGCAGCCCCTCAGGGGGGTACACAGATACGCAGTATTTT.